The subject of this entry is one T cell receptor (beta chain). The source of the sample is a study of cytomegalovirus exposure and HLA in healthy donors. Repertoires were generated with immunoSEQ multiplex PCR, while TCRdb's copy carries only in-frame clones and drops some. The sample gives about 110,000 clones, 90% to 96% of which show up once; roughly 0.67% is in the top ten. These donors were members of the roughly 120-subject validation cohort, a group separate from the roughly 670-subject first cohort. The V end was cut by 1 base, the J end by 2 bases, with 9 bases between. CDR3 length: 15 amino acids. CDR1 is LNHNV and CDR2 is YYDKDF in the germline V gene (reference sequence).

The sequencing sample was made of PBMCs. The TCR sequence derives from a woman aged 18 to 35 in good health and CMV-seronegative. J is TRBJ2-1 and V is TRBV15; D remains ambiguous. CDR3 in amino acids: CATSRVFAAYNEQFF. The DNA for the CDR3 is TGTGCCACCAGCAGAGTCTTTGCAGCCTACAATGAGCAGTTCTTC.